Below, 18 T cell receptor beta chains from the same sample are listed, as sequenced in a study of shared clonotypes between healthy human individuals. TCRdb's table, derived via immunoSEQ multiplex PCR, lists solely in-frame clones and lacks some. This table has about 490,000 clones, about 84% appearing once. The sample consisted of PBMCs. The receptors derive from a woman aged 40 to 49 in good health. Some clones in this sample may be carry-over from other donors' samples.

This rearrangement joins TRBV5-4 to TRBJ2-1, with TRBD1 identical over 9 bases. The CDR3 totals 15 residues. J gave up 4 bases and V 4 bases, and 6 bases lay outside the gene matches. The germline CDR1 and CDR2 sequences are SGHNT and YYREEE (reference sequence). CDR3 sequence: CASSADRGPYNEQFF. The CDR3 DNA is TGTGCCAGCAGCGCGGACAGGGGTCCTTACAATGAGCAGTTCTTC.

The chain carries TRBV28 and TRBJ2-7; D not resolved. With 5 bases removed from V and 2 bases from J, the gap between germline ends came to 16 bases. CDR3 length equals 15 residues. From germline, CDR1 is MDHEN and CDR2 SYDVKM. CDR3 sequence: CASSPTGFFPYEQYF. The CDR3 DNA reads as TGTGCCAGCAGTCCCACCGGATTTTTTCCCTACGAGCAGTACTTC. The variable domain in full, with the rest retrieved from reference TRBV28 and TRBJ2-7, is DVKVTQSSRYLVKRTGEKVFLECVQDMDHENMFWYRQDPGLGLRLIYFSYDVKMKEKGDIPEGYSVSREKKERFSLILESASTNQTSMYLCASSPTGFFPYEQYFGPGTRLTVT.

The table lists this clone with a few counts. J is TRBJ1-1 and V is TRBV5-1, with TRBD1 as a possible D gene (5 bases). CDR1 is SGHRS, CDR2 YFSETQ, per germline. The CDR3 loop spans 15 amino acids. Trimming took 0 bases from V and 3 from J, leaving 12 bases between them. The CDR3 is CASSLVPGADTEAFF. The DNA for the CDR3 is TGCGCCAGCAGCTTGGTCCCCGGGGCGGACACTGAAGCTTTCTTT.

The sample holds one count of this clone. This likely reflects a read error, since a far larger clone is one base away. The same CDR3 can be traced to other DNA sequences in this sample. The CDR3 is CASSQPGTGVNYGYTF. The CDR3 nucleotides read TGCGCCAGCAGCCAACCCGGGACAGGGGTCAATTATGGCTACACCTTC. The J gene is TRBJ1-2, the V gene TRBV4-1, with 10 bases lining up with TRBD1. Unmatched junction bases numbered 8, after V lost 2 bases and J lost 5 bases. The CDR3 is 16 amino acids. Germline V CDR1 and CDR2: MGHRA, YSYEKL.

This sequence joins TRBV7-8 and TRBJ1-1; TRBD1 aligns across 8 bases. With V trimmed by 5 bases and J by 6 bases, 5 bases remained unmatched. The CDR3 spans 13 residues. Germline-derived CDR1 and CDR2 are SGHVS and FQNEAQ. In DNA form, the CDR3 reads TGTGCCAGCAGCGCCCAGGGGGCCCCTGAAGCTTTCTTT. Residues: CASSAQGAPEAFF.

The V and J genes are TRBV28 and TRBJ2-7; 7 bases fit TRBD2. The length of the CDR3 is 16 residues. The V and J ends lost 2 bases and 2 bases, in that order; junction bases with no gene match: 9. Germline CDR1 MDHEN, CDR2 SYDVKM. CDR3 in DNA: TGTGCCAGCAGTTTACCGGGGGGATGGGATCCCTACGAGCAGTACTTC. Translated, it gives CASSLPGGWDPYEQYF. The entire variable domain, with the rest obtained from reference TRBV28 and TRBJ2-7, is as follows: DVKVTQSSRYLVKRTGEKVFLECVQDMDHENMFWYRQDPGLGLRLIYFSYDVKMKEKGDIPEGYSVSREKKERFSLILESASTNQTSMYLCASSLPGGWDPYEQYFGPGTRLTVT.

The rearrangement joins TRBV7-3 to TRBJ2-7; 8 nucleotides match TRBD2. CDR1 is SGHTA, CDR2 FQGTGA, per germline. The CDR3 consists of 15 residues. V was clipped by 4 bases and J by 0 bases; unmatched bases: 5. The CDR3 nucleotides are TGTGCCAGCAGCTCCGCTAGCGGGCCCTCCTACGAGCAGTACTTC. Its protein product is CASSSASGPSYEQYF.

With respect to this clone: This likely came from a read error, as a far larger clone is one base away. This CDR3 fails to terminate in the conserved phenylalanine or tryptophan, so it likely reflects a read error. CDR3 DNA: TGTGCCAGCTCACCACTCTCGGCAGGGATCAGTTACGAGCAGTACCTC. Its translation: CASSPLSAGISYEQYL. The J gene is TRBJ2-7, the V gene TRBV18, with D perhaps TRBD1 (5 bases). The CDR3 has 16 residues. Germline V CDR1 and CDR2: KGHSH, LQKENI. Trimming removed 1 base from V and 4 bases from J, with 17 bases in between.

The chain carries TRBV11-2 and TRBJ2-7, with 8 bases aligning to TRBD2. The V gene end was trimmed by 5 bases and the J gene end by 2 bases; junction bases not matched to a gene: 11. The CDR3 extends over 16 amino acids. The germline V gene has CDR1 SGHAT and CDR2 FQNNGV. CDR3 sequence: CASSTPIAGLTYEQYF. DNA for the CDR3: TGTGCCAGCAGCACCCCTATAGCGGGACTTACCTACGAGCAGTACTTC.

The chain recombines TRBV9 with TRBJ2-1; the match to TRBD1 covers 10 bases. CDR1 is SGDLS and CDR2 is YYNGEE in the germline V gene. The CDR3 length is 16 residues. Trimming at V came to 0 bases and at J to 7 bases, leaving 7 bases not matched to a gene. The CDR3 bases are TGTGCCAGCAGCGTAGGAGGGACAGGGGCGGGTAATGAGCAGTTCTTC. It codes for CASSVGGTGAGNEQFF.

The chain is built from TRBV6-6 and TRBJ2-2; D gene uncertain. Germline V gene data show CDR1 as MNHNY and CDR2 as SVGAGI (reference sequence). This CDR3 has 14 amino acids. The V end lost 6 bases, the J end lost 3 bases, and 11 bases lay between the germline ends. DNA of the CDR3: TGTGCCAGCAGCACATCGACTGACACCGGGGAGCTGTTTTTT. Translating gives CASSTSTDTGELFF.

V is TRBV7-2 and J is TRBJ2-7, with D hard to call. The CDR3 sequence is 15 residues long. In germline, CDR1 is SGHTA, CDR2 FQGNSA. V lost 3 bases and J lost 1, with 13 bases in between. CDR3 region: CASSFGSAKSYEQYF. CDR3 nucleotides: TGTGCCAGCAGCTTCGGCAGCGCCAAATCCTACGAGCAGTACTTC.

The chain uses TRBV5-1 and TRBJ2-3; D may be TRBD2 (5 bases). The germline CDR1 and CDR2 sequences are SGHRS and YFSETQ. CDR3 length: 16 amino acids. Deletions cut 0 bases from V and 4 bases from J, with 15 bases between. The CDR3 DNA is TGCGCCAGCAGCTTGGTCGCGACTACGTTGTCAGATACGCAGTATTTT. Translation gives CASSLVATTLSDTQYF. The full variable domain, rest sourced from reference TRBV5-1 and TRBJ2-3, is KAGVTQTPRYLIKTRGQQVTLSCSPISGHRSVSWYQQTPGQGLQFLFEYFSETQRNKGNFPGRFSGRQFSNSRSEMNVSTLELGDSALYLCASSLVATTLSDTQYFGPGTRLTVL.

The genes are TRBV9 and TRBJ2-5; D is ambiguous. The CDR3 has 15 amino acids. Looked up from germline, CDR1 is SGDLS and CDR2 is YYNGEE. V was cut by 3 bases and J by 4 bases, with 16 bases left in between. The CDR3 DNA sequence: TGTGCCAGCAGCGGTGATAGAGGATTGGGAGAGACCCAGTACTTC. It encodes CASSGDRGLGETQYF.

The CDR3 DNA reads as TGTGCCAGCACCGATTGGGGGACCGGTGAAGCTTTCTTT. Translation gives CASTDWGTGEAFF. The rearrangement joins TRBV9 to TRBJ1-1; tentative D call: TRBD1 (5 bases). The CDR3 sequence is 13 residues long. From germline, CDR1 is SGDLS and CDR2 YYNGEE. The V end lost 6 bases, the J end lost 7 bases, and 16 bases lay between the germline ends.

This sequence joins TRBV7-9 and TRBJ2-2, with D possibly TRBD1 on 7 matching bases. Trimming removed 5 bases at V and 2 bases at J, with 15 bases between. Germline-derived CDR1 and CDR2 are SEHNR and FQNEAQ (reference sequence). This CDR3 has 16 amino acids. CDR3 bases: TGTGCCAGCAGCCGGCGGGGACAGAGTAACACCGGGGAGCTGTTTTTT. This gives the protein CASSRRGQSNTGELFF.

For this clone: Given a far larger clone just one base away, this is likely a sequencing read error. This chain uses TRBV30 with TRBJ2-1, with 11 nucleotides matching TRBD2. Germline trimming cut 0 bases from V and 9 bases from J; bases unmatched to any gene: 7. Per germline, CDR1 GTSNPN and CDR2 SVGIG (reference sequence). The CDR3 has 15 amino acids. The CDR3 DNA follows: TGTGCCTGGAGTGTACTCGTGACTAGCGGGACTGAGCAGTTCTTC. Translation gives CAWSVLVTSGTEQFF.

The chain carries TRBV27 and TRBJ2-7; no definite D call. Deletions cut 7 bases from V and 9 bases from J, with 25 bases between. The CDR3 has 15 amino acids. The V gene's germline CDR1 is MNHEY and CDR2 SMNVEV (reference sequence). The CDR3 DNA sequence: TGTGCCAGCAACGCAGACAAACCTCCTCTACGAGGGCAGTACTTC. This gives the protein CASNADKPPLRGQYF.